These T cell receptor beta chains were read from a single sample in a study of T cells after yellow fever vaccination. TCRdb passed the 5' RACE reads through MiXCR, listing each CDR3 protein once. This sample has fewer than 450,000 distinct CDR3 sequences; roughly 11% occur once, and the top ten carry roughly 18%. Sequenced material: PBMCs, taken on the day of the first yellow fever vaccination. The receptors originated from a young man who received the YFV17D yellow fever vaccine. Each CDR3 is given with its conserved first and last residue. The D gene is left open where the match is weak. Not every row has a clone size; where given, it reads once, few, many or a size class.

>TRBV6-1|.|TRBJ1-1|.
TGTGCCGGCCGCTTGAACACTGAAGCTTTCTTT
CAGRLNTEAFF
>TRBV12-3/TRBV12-4|.|TRBJ1-1|.
TGTGCCAGCAGTACAGGGAGGGCTGAAGCTTGCTTT
CASSTGRAEACF
>TRBV7-3|TRBD2|TRBJ2-5|.
TGTGCCAGCAGCTTACGGTCTAGCGGGGGGGCCAAGGCCGGAGAGACCCAGTACTTC
CASSLRSSGGAKAGETQYF
>TRBV10-3|.|TRBJ2-1|.
TGTGCCATCAGCGGCCAGGGTGAGCAGTTCTTC
CAISGQGEQFF
>TRBV7-6|.|TRBJ2-1|many
TGTGCCAGCAGCTTAGAGGGGGGGGTTAGCCCGAATATCTTC
CASSLEGGVSPNIF
>TRBV2|TRBD1|TRBJ2-3|.
TGTGCCAGCTGTCTTGGACAGGTGGTGGGTAGCACAGATACGCAGTATTTT
CASCLGQVVGSTDTQYF
>TRBV4-1|.|TRBJ2-5|few
TGCGCCAGCAGCCAAGAAGGGCGAAGGGGGGAGACCCAGTACTTC
CASSQEGRRGETQYF
>TRBV6-5|.|TRBJ2-1|many
TGTGCCAGCAACCTACCGGGCAATGAGCAGTTCTTC
CASNLPGNEQFF
>TRBV5-1|TRBD2|TRBJ2-3|many
TGCGCCAGCAGCGGGACTAGCGCGTACACAGATACGCAGTATTTT
CASSGTSAYTDTQYF
>TRBV5-1|TRBD1|TRBJ1-1|many
TGCGCCAGCAGCTTGGGGGACAGAGGGGGGGCTTTCTTT
CASSLGDRGGAFF
>TRBV7-8|TRBD2|TRBJ2-3|few
TGTGCCAGCAGCCGAGACGGGGGGGGGGATACGCAGTATTTT
CASSRDGGGDTQYF
>TRBV5-1|TRBD1|TRBJ2-2|many
TGCGCCAGCAGCTTGGCAGGGGGCCCCGGGGAGCTGTTTTTT
CASSLAGGPGELFF
>TRBV2|.|TRBJ1-4|.
TGTGCCAGCAGTGAAGCGCTTCTGCAGGGCCCCAGGGAAAAACTGTTTTTT
CASSEALLQGPREKLFF
>TRBV12-3/TRBV12-4|TRBD2|TRBJ2-5|few
TGTGCCAGCAGTGGACTAGCGGGCGACCAAGAGACCCAGTACTTC
CASSGLAGDQETQYF
>TRBV5-1|.|TRBJ1-6|.
TGCGCCAGCAGCCTAGGGGATAATTCACCCCTCCACTTT
CASSLGDNSPLHF
>TRBV5-1|TRBD1|TRBJ2-1|.
TGCGCCAGCAGCACCGGGACAGGGAATACGGGTGAGCAGTTCTTC
CASSTGTGNTGEQFF
>TRBV15|.|TRBJ1-3|few
TGTGCCACCAGCACCGGACGCCTGAACGTTTTTGGAAACACCATATATTTT
CATSTGRLNVFGNTIYF
>TRBV28|.|TRBJ2-1|few
TGTGCCAGCAGTTTCCCAGGGAAGGCCGATGAGCAGTTCTTC
CASSFPGKADEQFF
>TRBV5-1|TRBD2|TRBJ2-1|few
TGCGCCAGCAGCGGAAGACTAGCGGGGGGGAATGAGCAGTTCTTC
CASSGRLAGGNEQFF
>TRBV4-3|.|TRBJ1-1|.
TGCGCCAGCAGCCCGACCCCCCTGGCCACTGAAGCTTTCTTT
CASSPTPLATEAFF
>TRBV5-1|.|TRBJ2-5|few
TGCGCCAGCAGCTTAACAGCCCGAGGGGAGACCCAGTACTTC
CASSLTARGETQYF
>TRBV20-1|.|TRBJ1-5|.
TGCAGTGCTAGTCACTTGGGGGTAGGATCCAATCAGCCCCAGCATTTT
CSASHLGVGSNQPQHF
>TRBV6-5|.|TRBJ2-2|.
TGTGCCAGCAGTTACTCGAGCAGGATGGGTACCGGGGAGCTGTTTTTT
CASSYSSRMGTGELFF
>TRBV7-2|.|TRBJ1-1|.
TGTGCCAGCAGCTTAGAACTGGTGACAGCTTTCTTT
CASSLELVTAFF
>TRBV11-2|.|TRBJ2-1|few
TGTGCCAGCAGCAAGGACTCTTACAATGAGCAGTTCTTC
CASSKDSYNEQFF
>TRBV11-2|TRBD2|TRBJ2-1|.
TGTGCCAGCAGCGTTACTAGCGGGGAGCAGTTCTTC
CASSVTSGEQFF
>TRBV7-2|.|TRBJ2-5|.
TGTGCCAGCAGCCTAAGGGAGGGGGTCCAAGAGACCCAGTACTTC
CASSLREGVQETQYF
>TRBV25-1|.|TRBJ1-1|few
TGTGCCAGCAGTGAACATCCGACAGAGACTGAAGCTTTCTTT
CASSEHPTETEAFF
>TRBV10-3|TRBD1|TRBJ1-2|.
TGTGCCATCAACCGACAGGGGGGACCCTATGGCTACACCTTC
CAINRQGGPYGYTF
>TRBV4-1|.|TRBJ1-1|.
TGCGCCAGCAGCCAAGATCGGGACGGGAGGGAAACTGAAGCTTTCTTT
CASSQDRDGRETEAFF
>TRBV7-9|.|TRBJ2-3|few
TGTGCCAGCAGCTTAGGTCATGGGAGCACAGATACGCAGTATTTT
CASSLGHGSTDTQYF
>TRBV29-1|.|TRBJ2-3|.
TGCAGCGTTGAAGATCTTCAGGGTTTGGCAGATACGCAGTATTTT
CSVEDLQGLADTQYF
>TRBV12-3/TRBV12-4|.|TRBJ1-1|.
TGTGCCAGCAGTTTACGGGACACCACTGAAGCTTTCTTT
CASSLRDTTEAFF
>TRBV5-1|.|TRBJ1-2|.
TGCGCCAGCAGTCCCGGAGACAGGCATTCTAACTATGGCTACACCTTC
CASSPGDRHSNYGYTF
>TRBV24-1|.|TRBJ2-3|.
TGTGCCACCAGTGAAGCAGCCGGGAATCAGCAGTATTTT
CATSEAAGNQQYF
>TRBV7-9|.|TRBJ1-3|few
TGTGCCAGCAGCTTGAGGGACCCTGGAAACACCATATATTTT
CASSLRDPGNTIYF
>TRBV12-3/TRBV12-4|.|TRBJ2-1|few
TGTGCCAGCAGGCTCGAGGGTACGGGCTCCCATGAGCAGTTCTTC
CASRLEGTGSHEQFF
>TRBV3-1|.|TRBJ2-1|.
TGTGCCAGCAGCCAGGAACCCGGGAGTTACAATGAGCAGTTCTTC
CASSQEPGSYNEQFF
>TRBV5-6|TRBD1|TRBJ1-4|.
TGTGCCAGCAGCCACCCAAGACAGGGAAGAAAACTGTTTTTT
CASSHPRQGRKLFF